The 20 T cell receptor beta chains below were found in one sample sequenced in a study of tumor-infiltrating lymphocytes in primary liver carcinoma. The investigators made TCR beta cDNA from approximately 0.5 ug total RNA, using a constant-region primer. Library construction for TCR beta comprised three nested multiplex PCR rounds performed with slightly modified ARM-PCR. With TRBV1-TRBV30 forward primers and a C-beta reverse primer, the first two PCR rounds were run for around 10 cycles each. MiXCR, run by TCRdb on the multiplex PCR reads, gives a single entry per CDR3 protein. The profile shows roughly 36,000 distinct CDR3 sequences, roughly 75% of them singletons. Joint extraction of RNA and DNA used roughly 18-34 mg of bulk tissue that was unsorted. Sequenced input: tumor-adjacent normal liver tissue. These receptors came from a man aged 40-49 years with primary liver carcinoma and hepatitis B virus infection.

Of note for this clonotype: This could be a read error, since a much larger clone is one nucleotide away. The chain couples TRBV27 to TRBJ2-1; no clear D. The length of the CDR3 is 14 residues. CDR1 and CDR2 from the germline V gene are MNHEY and SMNVEV (reference sequence). The CDR3 DNA reads TGTGCCAGCAGCCACACTACAGCGTACAATGAGCAGCTCTTC. Protein sequence: CASSHTTAYNEQLF.

As for this clonotype: Germline is not matched at one junction end, which may reflect a read error. The chain employs TRBV12-5 and TRBJ2-7; D is tentatively TRBD1 or TRBD2 (5 bases each). Germline CDR1 and CDR2: LGHNT and FRNRAP. This CDR3 has 13 amino acids. CDR3 coding DNA: TGCGCAAGTGAGGGGACCGGTTCCTACGAGCGGTACTTC. It specifies CASEGTGSYERYF.

A word on this clonotype: Relative to the germline gene, one junction end is altered; a read error may explain this. The chain carries TRBV6-1 and TRBJ2-3, with D possibly being TRBD1 (6 bases). This CDR3 comprises 14 residues. The germline gives CDR1 MNHNS, CDR2 SASEGT. The CDR3 here is CASMMGKGADTQYF. DNA of the CDR3: TGCGCCAGCATGATGGGCAAGGGGGCAGATACGCAGTATTTT.

Turning to this clonotype: At one of its ends the junction is not consistent with the germline gene, which may arise from a read error. This chain joins TRBV6-2 or TRBV6-3 and TRBJ2-7; no reliable D call. Germline CDR1 MNHEY, CDR2 SVGEGT. This CDR3 has 13 amino acids. The CDR3 nucleotides are TGCGCCAGCAGTTACAAGGTACCCCACGAGCAGTACTTC. This translates into CASSYKVPHEQYF.

This clonotype came up a few times. The V call is TRBV18, the J call TRBJ2-7; D gene ambiguous. CDR3 size: 13 residues. In germline, CDR1 is KGHSH, CDR2 LQKENI. The V end was cut by 3 bases, the J end by 6 bases, with 12 bases between. The CDR3 DNA reads as TGTGCCAGCTCACCCCCGTCAAATCGCGAGCAGTACTTC. Translation: CASSPPSNREQYF.

Points on this clonotype: A junction boundary mismatches the germline segment, possibly from a read error. The chain is built from TRBV4-1 and TRBJ2-6; D is ambiguous. This CDR3 is built from 13 residues. Germline V lookup: CDR1 MGHRA, CDR2 YSYEKL. CDR3 in DNA: TGCGCCAGCAGCCAAGAGGGATTCAACGTCCTGAGTTTC. As protein: CASSQEGFNVLSF.

With respect to this clonotype: The junction departs from the called germline gene at one end, perhaps through a read error. The chain joins TRBV28 to TRBJ1-1; D gene ambiguous. Germline V gene sequence: CDR1 MDHEN, CDR2 SYDVKM. The CDR3 sequence is 14 residues long. The CDR3 sequence is CTSSAAGKNAEAFF. The CDR3 bases are TGTACCAGCAGTGCCGCCGGGAAGAACGCTGAAGCTTTCTTT.

This clonotype was seen once. The CDR3 does not close with the conserved phenylalanine or tryptophan, likely indicating a read error. The DNA is omitted, as the CDR3 cannot be located on it reliably, and the CDR3 follows TCRdb's listing. This chain connects TRBV6-2 or TRBV6-3 to TRBJ2-7; TRBD2, the table's D call, lacks a check against the DNA. Germline CDR1 MNHEY, CDR2 SVGEGT. The CDR3 adds up to 16 amino acids, both ends counted. CDR3 amino acids: CASGYGITGSVYERYL.

In regard to this clonotype: An end of the junction does not agree with germline; a read error may underlie this. The chain combines TRBV5-1 with TRBJ1-3; D gene unclear. Germline CDR1 and CDR2: SGHRS and YFSETQ. CDR3 length equals 16 residues. CDR3 sequence: CSSSLDGQNPGNTIYF. In nucleotides, the CDR3 is TGCTCCAGCAGCTTGGACGGCCAGAACCCTGGAAACACCATATATTTT. Using reference TRBV5-1 and TRBJ1-3 for the parts outside the CDR3, the full variable domain is KAGVTQTPRYLIKTRGQQVTLSCSPISGHRSVSWYQQTPGQGLQFLFEYFSETQRNKGNFPGRFSGRQFSNSRSEMNVSTLELGDSALYLCSSSLDGQNPGNTIYFGEGSWLTVV.

The rearrangement uses TRBV6-2 or TRBV6-3 and TRBJ2-7; possibly TRBD2 for D (5 bases). The germline V gene has CDR1 MNHEY and CDR2 SVGEGT. The CDR3 is 13 amino acids. V was pared by 6 bases and J by 4 bases, with 13 bases between. CDR3 coding DNA: TGTGCCAGCAGGGGTAGCGTGGGGTACGAGCAGTACTTC. It specifies CASRGSVGYEQYF.

Comment on this clonotype: A much larger clonotype is one base distant, so this may be a read error. The chain links TRBV2 to TRBJ2-5, with D possibly called TRBD1 or TRBD2 (5 bases each). Germline V CDR1 and CDR2: SNHLY, FYNNEI. Trimming stripped 8 bases from V and 2 bases from J, with 15 bases between. The length of the CDR3 is 14 residues. CDR3 DNA sequence: TGTGCCAGCGTCCAGGGAGACCGACAAGAGACCCAGTACTTC. This sequence encodes CASVQGDRQETQYF.

The chain couples TRBV7-9 to TRBJ2-7; D not resolved. This CDR3 spans 13 amino acids. In germline, CDR1 is SEHNR, CDR2 FQNEAQ (reference sequence). V lost 7 bases, J lost 6 bases, and 16 bases lay in between. The DNA for the CDR3 is TGTGCCAGCATCCCCAGTTTTGACGGCGAGCAGTACTTC. Its protein product is CASIPSFDGEQYF.

This clonotype was recorded at least ten times. The rearrangement joins TRBV6-6 to TRBJ1-5; 9 bases map to TRBD1. The CDR3 runs to 15 residues. Per the germline V gene, CDR1 is MNHNY and CDR2 is SVGAGI (reference sequence). The V and J ends lost 5 bases and 7 bases, in that order; junction bases with no gene match: 9. Here the CDR3 reads CASSLKQGAGQPQHF. In DNA, the CDR3 is TGTGCCAGCAGTCTTAAACAGGGGGCAGGGCAGCCCCAGCATTTT.

V and J are TRBV5-4 and TRBJ2-3, with D unclear. The CDR3 runs to 15 residues. V lost 0 bases and J 6 bases, leaving 14 bases between the germline ends. The germline gives CDR1 SGHNT, CDR2 YYREEE (reference sequence). The DNA for the CDR3 is TGTGCCAGCAGCTTGGCAGAAATGGGTACTGATACGCAGTATTTT. Residues: CASSLAEMGTDTQYF.

A note on this clonotype: This likely comes from a read error, as the CDR3 has no conserved phenylalanine or tryptophan at its end. The limits of the CDR3 on the DNA are not certain, so only TCRdb's listed CDR3 is given. The chain combines TRBV11-2 with TRBJ2-1; TRBD2 was called by the table and not checked on the DNA. Germline V lookup: CDR1 SGHAT, CDR2 FQNNGV. The CDR3 is 16 residues long, ends included. This CDR3 is CASSFGGGGCFNEQLL.

This chain joins TRBV6-5 and TRBJ2-7; D is unclear. Between the trimmed V and J ends, which lost 4 bases and 5 bases, there was a span of 6 bases. The CDR3 length is 11 residues. Germline lookup yields CDR1 MNHEY and CDR2 SVGAGI. The CDR3 loop is CASSSGHEQYF. The CDR3 DNA reads as TGTGCCAGCAGTTCTGGTCACGAGCAGTACTTC.

Of note for this clonotype: An end of the junction does not agree with germline; a read error may underlie this. The V gene is TRBV6-1, the J gene TRBJ2-1; D is perhaps TRBD2 (7 bases). The V gene's germline CDR1 is MNHNS and CDR2 SASEGT. This CDR3 spans 16 amino acids. Here the CDR3 reads CAISEDAGAVNNERFF. CDR3 sequence (DNA): TGTGCCATCAGTGAAGATGCGGGGGCGGTCAACAATGAGCGGTTCTTC.

To note about this clonotype: At one boundary the junction diverges from the germline segment, which might be a read error. The rearrangement joins TRBV11-2 to TRBJ2-4; 8 positions match TRBD1. Germline CDR1 reads SGHAT; CDR2 reads FQNNGV. CDR3 length: 14 residues. CDR3 sequence (DNA): TGTGCAAGCAGCTCCGTGACAGGGGATAACATTCAGTATTTC. Its translation is CASSSVTGDNIQYF.

A remark on this clonotype: This sequence may be a read error, since a much larger clone differs from it by one base. The rearrangement links TRBV2 to TRBJ2-7; D call uncertain. V lost 4 bases, J lost 7 bases, and 8 bases lay in between. The CDR3 is made up of 11 amino acids. Germline CDR1 SNHLY, CDR2 FYNNEI. CDR3 sequence reads: CASSAMGEQYF. Here the CDR3 DNA reads TGTGCCAGCAGTGCCATGGGTGAGCAGTACTTC.

Notes on this clonotype: The junction does not match germline at one end; this may be a read error. V is TRBV4-2 and J is TRBJ2-7; D call uncertain. The germline CDR1 and CDR2 sequences are LGHNA and YNFKEQ. The CDR3 spans 11 residues. CDR3 DNA sequence: TGCACCTGTAGCCAAGCCTACGAGCAGTACTTC. Translation gives CTCSQAYEQYF.